These T cell receptor beta chains were read from a single sample in a study of shared clonotypes between healthy human individuals. Only in-frame clones appear in the TCRdb table, and some are missing; sequencing was by immunoSEQ multiplex PCR. The sample lists some 350,000 clones, roughly 70% occurring once. Sequences were obtained from memory CD4+ T cells sorted from blood. The receptor set was obtained from a man aged 25-45 years in good health. Each CDR3 is given with its conserved first and last residue. The order of the fields is D gene, clone size, V gene, J gene, CDR3 protein, CDR3 DNA. D genes are given only for firm matches. Not all rows give a size; the values are once, few, many and, for expanded clones, a class.

NA,NA,TRBV7-8,TRBJ1-5,CASSLVSVRSNQPQHF,TGTGCCAGCAGCTTAGTGAGCGTACGGAGCAATCAGCCCCAGCATTTT
TRBD2,NA,TRBV5-4,TRBJ2-1,CASSSGASGRDEQFF,TGTGCCAGCAGCTCTGGGGCTAGCGGGAGGGATGAGCAGTTCTTC
TRBD1,NA,TRBV4-3,TRBJ2-7,CASSQAAGQGREQYF,TGCGCCAGCAGCCAAGCAGCGGGACAGGGTCGCGAGCAGTACTTC
NA,NA,TRBV11-3,TRBJ2-1,CASSPGQRGGNEQFF,TGTGCCAGCAGCCCGGGACAACGAGGTGGCAATGAGCAGTTCTTC
NA,NA,TRBV15,TRBJ1-4,CATSRDGTALWEKLFF,TGTGCCACCAGCAGAGATGGGACCGCCCTTTGGGAAAAACTGTTTTTT
NA,NA,TRBV6-1,TRBJ1-5,CASRGGVGQPQHF,TGTGCCAGCAGGGGGGGGGTAGGTCAGCCCCAGCATTTT
NA,few,TRBV27,TRBJ1-4,CASSRTWREKLFF,TGTGCCAGCAGTAGGACCTGGAGGGAAAAACTGTTTTTT
NA,NA,TRBV10-1,TRBJ2-2,CASSESGQPNTGELFF,TGCGCCAGCAGTGAGTCTGGACAGCCAAACACCGGGGAGCTGTTTTTT
TRBD2,NA,TRBV5-1,TRBJ2-1,CASSYQPRTSGSYNEQFF,TGCGCCAGCAGCTACCAACCCCGGACTAGCGGGTCCTACAATGAGCAGTTCTTC
NA,NA,TRBV5-1,TRBJ2-1,CASSPPDGSNEQFF,TGCGCCAGCAGCCCCCCGGACGGAAGCAATGAGCAGTTCTTC
NA,many,TRBV19,TRBJ1-4,CASTRTAPLNEKLFF,TGTGCCAGTACCAGGACAGCTCCTCTAAATGAAAAACTGTTTTTT
NA,NA,TRBV29-1,TRBJ2-5,CSVQDFQETQYF,TGCAGCGTACAGGACTTTCAAGAGACCCAGTACTTC
NA,once,TRBV5-1,TRBJ1-1,CASSVNMNTEAFF,TGCGCCAGCAGTGTGAACATGAACACTGAAGCTTTCTTT
NA,once,TRBV7-9,TRBJ1-4,CASSQTDRTGQKLFF,TGTGCCAGCAGCCAGACGGACAGAACGGGGCAAAAACTGTTTTTT
NA,NA,TRBV4-1,TRBJ2-1,CASSQFVTVDNEQFF,TGCGCCAGCAGCCAGTTCGTTACGGTCGACAATGAGCAGTTCTTC
TRBD2,NA,TRBV6-5,TRBJ2-5,CASGGGQETQYF,TGTGCCAGCGGGGGGGGGCAAGAGACCCAGTACTTC
NA,NA,TRBV12-1,TRBJ1-5,CASQNKKGTQPQHF,TGTGCCAGCCAAAACAAAAAGGGGACGCAGCCCCAGCATTTT
TRBD1,NA,TRBV5-1,TRBJ2-3,CASSQDRGGDTQYF,TGCGCCAGCAGCCAGGACAGGGGAGGGGATACGCAGTATTTT
NA,few,TRBV18,TRBJ2-4,CASSPKNIQYF,TGTGCCAGCTCACCGAAAAACATTCAGTACTTC
NA,few,TRBV18,TRBJ1-3,CASSPRSINTIYF,TGTGCCAGCTCACCACGGTCGATAAACACCATATATTTT
NA,NA,TRBV28,TRBJ1-5,CASRGGGGNQPQHF,TGTGCCAGCAGGGGTGGGGGAGGCAATCAGCCCCAGCATTTT
TRBD1,NA,TRBV28,TRBJ1-2,CASSPRTGLYGYTF,TGTGCCAGCAGTCCTAGGACAGGGCTCTATGGCTACACCTTC
TRBD1,NA,TRBV28,TRBJ1-4,CASHRGSFEKLFF,TGTGCCTCCCACAGGGGATCGTTTGAAAAACTGTTTTTT
TRBD2,NA,TRBV15,TRBJ2-5,CATSRGSAGKETQYF,TGTGCCACCAGCAGGGGATCAGCGGGAAAAGAGACCCAGTACTTC
NA,NA,TRBV13,TRBJ2-3,CASSTTSGTDTQYF,TGTGCCAGCAGCACCACCAGCGGAACAGATACGCAGTATTTT
TRBD1,once,TRBV7-2,TRBJ1-3,CASSLGTGLQQAGNTIYF,TGTGCCAGCAGCTTAGGGACAGGACTTCAGCAGGCTGGAAACACCATATATTTT
NA,NA,TRBV5-6,TRBJ1-5,CASSLRVASNQPQHF,TGTGCCAGCAGCCTTAGGGTGGCTAGCAATCAGCCCCAGCATTTT
TRBD1,NA,TRBV18,TRBJ2-5,CASSPAKGAGETQYF,TGTGCCAGCTCACCGGCCAAGGGGGCCGGGGAGACCCAGTACTTC
TRBD1,NA,TRBV5-1,TRBJ1-3,CASRTTGSSGNTIYF,TGCGCCAGCAGAACGACAGGGAGCTCTGGAAACACCATATATTTT
NA,once,TRBV6-5,TRBJ1-1,CASSDGLPRPEAFF,TGTGCCAGCAGTGATGGACTCCCCAGGCCTGAAGCTTTCTTT
TRBD1,NA,TRBV18,TRBJ1-4,CASSPGQINEKLFF,TGTGCCAGCTCACCGGGACAGATAAATGAAAAACTGTTTTTT
NA,NA,TRBV18,TRBJ2-7,CASSLSHIYEQYF,TGTGCCAGCTCACTTTCACACATCTACGAGCAGTACTTC
NA,NA,TRBV11-2,TRBJ2-1,CASSGRDSYNEQFF,TGTGCCAGCAGCGGACGGGACTCCTACAATGAGCAGTTCTTC
NA,NA,TRBV11-2,TRBJ1-6,CASSSLDGRNSPLHF,TGTGCCAGCAGCTCGCTCGATGGGCGGAATTCACCCCTCCACTTT
NA,NA,TRBV2,TRBJ1-4,CASSQGWANEKLFF,TGTGCCAGCAGCCAAGGGTGGGCTAATGAAAAACTGTTTTTT
NA,many,TRBV7-2,TRBJ2-3,CASSRGGNSALGQYF,TGTGCCAGCAGCCGTGGGGGGAACAGCGCACTGGGGCAGTATTTT
NA,once,TRBV2,TRBJ2-4,CASSVEGAGIQYF,TGTGCCAGCAGTGTAGAAGGGGCAGGCATTCAGTACTTC